The clone carrying this T cell receptor (beta chain) showed up many times. The data were obtained in a study of low-dose radiotherapy and immunotherapy resistance in tumors. Across the study: With 1 Gy per fraction every two weeks, Cohort 2 accumulated 13 Gy across 26 weeks.

With TRAV- and TRBV-specific primers, first-strand cDNA was made, covering the alpha and beta chains. With a constant-region primer and a V-primer adapter, TCRs were subjected to 20 PCR cycles of amplification. In vitro transcription amplified the mRNA that had been isolated. TCRdb analysed the reads with MiXCR anew, one entry per CDR3 protein. The sample includes 85,000 to 95,000 distinct CDR3 sequences, less than 25% of them seen just once. In germline, CDR1 is DFQATT, CDR2 SNEGSKA (reference sequence). Trimming removed 2 bases from V and 2 bases from J; junction bases left unmatched: 7. This CDR3 has 16 residues. Specified time point: after trial treatment. Treatment of the sample: LDRT plus nivolumab, ipilimumab, low-dose cyclophosphamide and aspirin (RACIN trial). Nivolumab, ipilimumab, aspirin, low-dose cyclophosphamide and low-dose radiotherapy were given to donors.

Source: PBMCs, taken after low-dose radiotherapy plus immunotherapy. The V and J genes are TRBV20-1 and TRBJ2-1; 9 bases are a match to TRBD2. The clonotype originates from a female donor with ovarian cancer. The CDR3 DNA follows: TGCAGTGCTAGAAAAAGGCTAGCGGGACCCTACAATGAGCAGTTCTTC. It codes for CSARKRLAGPYNEQFF.